This T cell receptor (beta chain) was identified during a study of blood T cells in healthy people across ages. Alongside a J-beta primer mix, a sample-barcoded 5' primer served in a second PCR lasting 7 to 11 cycles. TCRdb ran MiXCR on the 5' RACE reads and lists one entry per CDR3 protein. The table records 1.5 million to 2 million distinct CDR3 sequences, around 50% of them present only once. V shed 3 bases and J shed 3 bases, with 12 bases lying between them. CDR3 length equals 15 residues. Germline V gives CDR1 MNHEY, CDR2 SMNVEV (reference sequence). The sequence was collected from a woman between 40 and 55 years old in good health. The chain links TRBV27 to TRBJ2-4, with TRBD1 as a possible D gene (5 bases). The material sequenced was blood. This CDR3 reads CASSLQGFDKNIQYF. Written as DNA, the CDR3 is TGTGCCAGCAGTTTGCAGGGATTCGACAAAAACATTCAGTACTTC.